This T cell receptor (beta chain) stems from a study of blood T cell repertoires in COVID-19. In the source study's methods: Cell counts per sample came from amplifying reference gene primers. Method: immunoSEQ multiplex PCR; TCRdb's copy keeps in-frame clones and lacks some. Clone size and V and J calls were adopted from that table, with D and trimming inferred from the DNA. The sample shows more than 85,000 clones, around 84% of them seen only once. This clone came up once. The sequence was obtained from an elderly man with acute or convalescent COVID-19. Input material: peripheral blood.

The CDR3 coding sequence is TGCGCCAGCAGCTTGCTACAGACCACCGGGGAGCTGTTTTTT. This gives the protein CASSLLQTTGELFF. The chain recombines TRBV5-1 with TRBJ2-2; unclear D gene. The CDR3 sequence is 14 residues long. The germline V and J ends were trimmed by 1 base and 4 bases, with 8 bases remaining between them. Germline CDR1 and CDR2: SGHRS and YFSETQ. The complete variable domain, with remaining parts taken from reference TRBV5-1 and TRBJ2-2, reads KAGVTQTPRYLIKTRGQQVTLSCSPISGHRSVSWYQQTPGQGLQFLFEYFSETQRNKGNFPGRFSGRQFSNSRSEMNVSTLELGDSALYLCASSLLQTTGELFFGEGSRLTVL.